This entry is about one TCR beta chain. This clonotype has just a few counts. Its antigen is not yet known. The input lacks base qualities; no much larger clone sits a single base away. This sample is part of a study of response to subunit inactivated influenza vaccine (dated by TCRdb to about 2018). Broadly, across the study: Deep quantitative T cell receptor repertoire profiling was used in the study to track responses to a trivalent subunit inactivated influenza vaccine.

The method was RT-PCR. Sequencing took place on an Illumina HiSeq 2500. The public reads were reprocessed in TCRdb via fastp at Q25 and MiXCR, keeping in-frame beta chains. CDR3 protein sequences are deduplicated, and each keeps its most common genes and DNA. The sample table lists about 780,000 distinct CDR3 sequences, around 20% of them with a count of one. The leading ten clones occupy approximately 10% of the sample. From the germline V gene (reference sequence), CDR1 is DFQATT and CDR2 is SNEGSKA. Trimming accounts for 4 bases at V and 6 bases at J, while the number of junction bases matched to no gene is 6. Including the terminal cysteine and phenylalanine, the CDR3 comprises 13 residues. Here the CDR3 DNA is all that survives: 39 bases in frame from base 1. Study-wide conclusions, independent of this receptor: The authors proposed that each seasonal influenza vaccination may bring in only a limited number of new T cells.

This TCR came from a man in his forties or fifties who received an inactivated influenza vaccine. Donor details come from another sample of the same person, matched by shared clones. The chain is made from TRBV20-1 and TRBJ2-4; TRBD1 fits 7 bases in the junction. Sequencing was performed on PBMCs from blood, taken 5 days after vaccination. The sequenced DNA: TGCAGTGCTATACAGGGGCTGGGAAACATTCAGTACTTC. Its translation is CSAIQGLGNIQYF.